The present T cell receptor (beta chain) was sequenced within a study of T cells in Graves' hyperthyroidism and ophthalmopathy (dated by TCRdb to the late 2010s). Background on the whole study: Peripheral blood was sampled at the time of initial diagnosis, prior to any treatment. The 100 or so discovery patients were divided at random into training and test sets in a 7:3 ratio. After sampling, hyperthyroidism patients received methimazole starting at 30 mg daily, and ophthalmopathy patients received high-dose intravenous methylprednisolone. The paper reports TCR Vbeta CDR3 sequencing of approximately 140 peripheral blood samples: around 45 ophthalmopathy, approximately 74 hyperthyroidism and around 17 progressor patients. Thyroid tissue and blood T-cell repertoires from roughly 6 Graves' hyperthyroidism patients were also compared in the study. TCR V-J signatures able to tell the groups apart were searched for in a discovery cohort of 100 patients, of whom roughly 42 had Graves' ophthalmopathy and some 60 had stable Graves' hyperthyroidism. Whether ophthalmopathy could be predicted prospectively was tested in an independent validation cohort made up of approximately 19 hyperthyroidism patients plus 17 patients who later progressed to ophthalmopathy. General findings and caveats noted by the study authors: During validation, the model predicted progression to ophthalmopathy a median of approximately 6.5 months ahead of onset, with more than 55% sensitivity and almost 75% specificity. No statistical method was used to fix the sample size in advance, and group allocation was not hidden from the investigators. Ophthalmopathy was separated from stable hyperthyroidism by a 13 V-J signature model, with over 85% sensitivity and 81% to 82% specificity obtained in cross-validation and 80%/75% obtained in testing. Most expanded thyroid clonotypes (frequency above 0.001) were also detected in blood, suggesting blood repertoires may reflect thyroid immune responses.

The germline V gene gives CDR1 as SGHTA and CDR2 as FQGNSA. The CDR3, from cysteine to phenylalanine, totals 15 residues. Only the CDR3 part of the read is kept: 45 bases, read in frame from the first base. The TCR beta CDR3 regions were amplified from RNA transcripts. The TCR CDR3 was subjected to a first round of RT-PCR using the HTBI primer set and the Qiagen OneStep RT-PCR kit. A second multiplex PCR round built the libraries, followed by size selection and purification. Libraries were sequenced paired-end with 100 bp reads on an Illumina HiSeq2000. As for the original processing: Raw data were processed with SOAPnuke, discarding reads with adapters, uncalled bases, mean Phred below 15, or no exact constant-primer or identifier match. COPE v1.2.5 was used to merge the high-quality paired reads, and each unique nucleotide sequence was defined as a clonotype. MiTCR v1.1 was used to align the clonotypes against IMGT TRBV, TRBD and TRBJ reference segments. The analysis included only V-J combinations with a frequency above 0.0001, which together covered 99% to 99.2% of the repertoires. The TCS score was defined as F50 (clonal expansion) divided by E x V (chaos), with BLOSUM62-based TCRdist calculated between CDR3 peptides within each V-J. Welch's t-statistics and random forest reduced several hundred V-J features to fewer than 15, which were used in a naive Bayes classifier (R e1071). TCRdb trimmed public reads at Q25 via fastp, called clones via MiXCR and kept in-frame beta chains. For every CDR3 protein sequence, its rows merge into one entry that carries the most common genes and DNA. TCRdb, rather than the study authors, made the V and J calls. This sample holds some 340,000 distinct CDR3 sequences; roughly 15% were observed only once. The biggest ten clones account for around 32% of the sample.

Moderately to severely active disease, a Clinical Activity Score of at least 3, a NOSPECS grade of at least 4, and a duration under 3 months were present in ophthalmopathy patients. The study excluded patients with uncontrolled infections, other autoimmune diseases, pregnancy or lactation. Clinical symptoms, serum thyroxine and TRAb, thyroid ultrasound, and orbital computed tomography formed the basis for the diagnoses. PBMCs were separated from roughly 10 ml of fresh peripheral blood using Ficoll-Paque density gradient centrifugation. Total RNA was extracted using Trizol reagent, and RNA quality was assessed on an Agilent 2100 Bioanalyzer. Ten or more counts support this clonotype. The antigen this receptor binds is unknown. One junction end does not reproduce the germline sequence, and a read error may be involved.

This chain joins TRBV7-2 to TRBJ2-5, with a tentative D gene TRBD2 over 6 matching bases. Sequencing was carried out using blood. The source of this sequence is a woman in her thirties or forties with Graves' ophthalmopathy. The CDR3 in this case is CASGGGSAIQGTQYF. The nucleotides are TGTGCCAGCGGGGGAGGTAGCGCCATTCAAGGGACCCAGTACTTC.